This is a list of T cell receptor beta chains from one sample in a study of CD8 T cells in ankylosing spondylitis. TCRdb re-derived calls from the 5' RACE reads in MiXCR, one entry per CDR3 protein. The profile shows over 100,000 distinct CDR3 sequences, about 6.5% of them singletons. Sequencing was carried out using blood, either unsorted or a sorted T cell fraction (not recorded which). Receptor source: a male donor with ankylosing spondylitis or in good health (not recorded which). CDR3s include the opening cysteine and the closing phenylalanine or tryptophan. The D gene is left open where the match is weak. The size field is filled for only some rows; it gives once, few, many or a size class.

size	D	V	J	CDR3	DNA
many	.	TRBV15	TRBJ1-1	CATSRGRNTEAFF	TGTGCCACCAGCCGGGGCAGGAACACTGAAGCTTTCTTT
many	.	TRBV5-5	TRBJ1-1	CASIPTANTEAFF	TGTGCCAGCATACCGACAGCGAACACTGAAGCTTTCTTT
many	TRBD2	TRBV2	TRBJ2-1	CASSESRGGGGYNEQFF	TGTGCCAGCAGTGAGAGCCGTGGGGGGGGAGGCTACAATGAGCAGTTCTTC
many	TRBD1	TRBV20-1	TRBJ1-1	CSARGARGGNTEAFF	TGCAGTGCTAGGGGAGCCAGGGGGGGGAACACTGAAGCTTTCTTT
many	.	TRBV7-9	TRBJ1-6	CASSLLRVNSPLHF	TGTGCCAGCAGCTTATTGCGGGTTAATTCACCCCTCCACTTT
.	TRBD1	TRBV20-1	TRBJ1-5	CSARGGGSSRYSNQPQHF	TGCAGTGCTAGGGGAGGGGGCAGTTCCCGTTATAGCAATCAGCCCCAGCATTTT
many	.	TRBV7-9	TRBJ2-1	CASSLVDRLTKNNEQFF	TGTGCCAGCAGCTTAGTCGATCGGCTCACAAAAAACAATGAGCAGTTCTTC
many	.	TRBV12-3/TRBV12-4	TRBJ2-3	CASCLQAADTQYF	TGTGCCAGCTGCCTCCAAGCAGCAGATACGCAGTATTTT
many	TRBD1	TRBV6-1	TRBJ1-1	CASSKPGGTEAFF	TGTGCCAGCAGTAAACCAGGGGGAACTGAAGCTTTCTTT
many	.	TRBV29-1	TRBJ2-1	CSVDSTYNEQFF	TGCAGCGTTGATAGTACCTACAATGAGCAGTTCTTC
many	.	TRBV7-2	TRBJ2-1	CASSLARQGPYNEQFF	TGTGCCAGCAGCTTAGCGAGGCAGGGGCCTTACAATGAGCAGTTCTTC
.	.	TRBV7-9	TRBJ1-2	CASSLAGTSGGYTF	TGTGCCAGCAGTTTGGCCGGGACCTCGGGGGGCTACACCTTC
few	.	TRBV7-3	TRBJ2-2	CASRLDLLTGELFF	TGTGCCAGCAGATTGGACTTACTCACCGGGGAGCTGTTTTTT
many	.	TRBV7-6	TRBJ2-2	CASRRELNTGELFF	TGTGCCAGCCGGAGGGAGCTGAACACCGGGGAGCTGTTTTTT
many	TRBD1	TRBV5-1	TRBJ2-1	CASRQQGTRHNEQFF	TGCGCCAGCAGGCAACAGGGGACGCGCCACAATGAGCAGTTCTTC
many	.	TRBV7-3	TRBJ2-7	CASSLGATSYEQYF	TGTGCCAGCAGCTTAGGAGCTACCTCCTACGAGCAGTACTTC
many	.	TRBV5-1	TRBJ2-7	CASSFSVGPSYEQYF	TGCGCCAGCAGCTTTTCGGTGGGGCCTTCCTACGAGCAGTACTTC
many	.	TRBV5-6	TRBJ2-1	CASSPTTGYNEQFF	TGTGCCAGCAGCCCCACTACAGGATACAATGAGCAGTTCTTC
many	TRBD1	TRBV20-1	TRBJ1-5	CSAKDRGGQPQHF	TGCAGTGCCAAGGACAGGGGGGGTCAGCCCCAGCATTTT
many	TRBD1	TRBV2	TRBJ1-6	CASSLTGINRSLHF	TGTGCCAGCAGTCTGACAGGGATTAATCGATCCCTCCACTTT
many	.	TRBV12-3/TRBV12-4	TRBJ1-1	CASSGVGATEAFF	TGTGCCAGCAGTGGGGTGGGGGCCACTGAAGCTTTCTTT
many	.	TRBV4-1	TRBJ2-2	CASSQGPGNTGELFF	TGCGCCAGCAGCCAAGGACCGGGTAACACCGGGGAGCTGTTTTTT
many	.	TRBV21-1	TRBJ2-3	CASRLLFADTQYF	TGTGCCAGCAGGTTGTTATTCGCAGATACGCAGTATTTT
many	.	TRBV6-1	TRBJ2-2	CASTHDYLNTGELFF	TGTGCCAGCACCCACGACTACCTTAACACCGGGGAGCTGTTTTTT
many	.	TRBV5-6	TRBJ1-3	CASSFDLPGNTIYF	TGTGCCAGCAGCTTTGACTTACCTGGAAACACCATATATTTT
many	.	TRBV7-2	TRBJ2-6	CASSLVGDTSGANVLTF	TGTGCCAGCAGCTTAGTAGGGGACACCTCTGGGGCCAACGTCCTGACTTTC
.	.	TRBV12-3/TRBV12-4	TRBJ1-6	CASRLGTEPNSPLHF	TGTGCCAGCAGGTTAGGGACGGAGCCTAATTCACCCCTCCACTTT
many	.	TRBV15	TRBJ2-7	CATSFTFSSYEQYF	TGTGCCACCAGCTTCACCTTCTCATCCTACGAGCAGTACTTC
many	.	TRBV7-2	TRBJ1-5	CASSLGPQVSNQPQHF	TGTGCCAGCAGCTTAGGACCACAGGTTAGCAATCAGCCCCAGCATTTT
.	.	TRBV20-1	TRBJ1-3	CSLNYGNTIYF	TGCAGCCTCAATTATGGAAACACCATATATTTT
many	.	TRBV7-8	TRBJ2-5	CASSLAEVAAQYF	TGTGCCAGCAGCTTAGCGGAGGTGGCGGCCCAGTACTTC
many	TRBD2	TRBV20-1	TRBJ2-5	CSAPGLERETQYF	TGCAGTGCTCCCGGACTAGAGAGAGAGACCCAGTACTTC
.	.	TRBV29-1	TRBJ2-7	CSAVTPRDTLYEQYF	TGCAGCGCCGTTACTCCCCGGGACACCCTCTACGAGCAGTACTTC
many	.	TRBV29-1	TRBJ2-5	CSVAEGQETQYF	TGCAGCGTTGCAGAGGGACAAGAGACCCAGTACTTC
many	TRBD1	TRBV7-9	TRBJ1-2	CASSPMTGVGYTF	TGTGCCAGCAGCCCGATGACAGGGGTCGGCTACACCTTC
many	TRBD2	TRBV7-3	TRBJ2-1	CAAEIAGVPIYNEQFF	TGTGCCGCGGAAATAGCGGGGGTCCCCATCTACAATGAGCAGTTCTTC
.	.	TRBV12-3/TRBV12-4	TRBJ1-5	CASSPRPGQQPQHF	TGTGCCAGCAGTCCCAGACCAGGGCAACAGCCCCAGCATTTT
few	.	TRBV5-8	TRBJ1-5	CASSLERSENQPQHF	TGTGCCAGCAGCTTGGAACGGTCGGAAAATCAGCCCCAGCATTTT
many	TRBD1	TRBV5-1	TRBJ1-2	CASSDMGQNYGYTF	TGCGCCAGCAGCGACATGGGACAGAACTATGGCTACACCTTC
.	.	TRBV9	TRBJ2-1	CASSPTIGGSYNEQFF	TGTGCCAGCAGCCCTACGATCGGAGGCTCCTACAATGAGCAGTTCTTC
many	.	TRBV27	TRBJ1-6	CASSHRASSYNSPLHF	TGTGCCAGCAGTCACAGGGCCAGCTCCTATAATTCACCCCTCCACTTT
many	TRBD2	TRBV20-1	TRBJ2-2	CSAKKAGTSESGELFF	TGCAGTGCTAAAAAAGCCGGGACTAGCGAATCCGGGGAGCTGTTTTTT
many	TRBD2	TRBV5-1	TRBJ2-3	CASSLAGGITDTQYF	TGCGCCAGCAGCTTGGCGGGGGGGATCACAGATACGCAGTATTTT
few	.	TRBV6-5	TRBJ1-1	CASSYSTFIDEAFF	TGTGCCAGCAGTTACTCGACCTTTATTGATGAAGCTTTCTTT
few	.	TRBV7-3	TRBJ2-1	CASSLSEGWENEQFF	TGTGCCAGCAGCTTATCGGAGGGATGGGAAAATGAGCAGTTCTTC
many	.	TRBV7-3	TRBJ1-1	CASSPTLYTEAFF	TGTGCCAGCAGCCCCACCCTATACACTGAAGCTTTCTTT
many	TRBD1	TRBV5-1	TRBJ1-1	CASSIRTGMNTEAFF	TGCGCCAGCAGCATACGGACAGGGATGAACACTGAAGCTTTCTTT
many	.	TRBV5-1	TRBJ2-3	CASKGHAWSADTQYF	TGCGCCAGCAAGGGACACGCTTGGAGTGCAGATACGCAGTATTTT
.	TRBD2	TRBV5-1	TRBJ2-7	CASSWASGAFYEQYF	TGCGCCAGCAGCTGGGCCAGCGGGGCCTTCTACGAGCAGTACTTC
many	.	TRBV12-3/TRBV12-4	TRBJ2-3	CASSYETPRGDTQYF	TGTGCCAGCAGTTATGAAACCCCACGGGGAGATACGCAGTATTTT
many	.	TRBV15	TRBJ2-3	CATSGDYVGQYF	TGTGCCACCAGCGGAGACTACGTGGGGCAGTATTTT
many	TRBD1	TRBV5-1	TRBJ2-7	CASSRTGDYEQYF	TGCGCCAGCAGCCGGACAGGTGACTACGAGCAGTACTTC
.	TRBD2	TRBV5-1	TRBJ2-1	CASRGTSGGTPSYNEQFF	TGCGCCAGCAGAGGGACTAGCGGGGGGACTCCTTCCTACAATGAGCAGTTCTTC
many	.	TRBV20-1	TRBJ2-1	CSAWISINEQFF	TGCAGTGCGTGGATCTCGATCAATGAGCAGTTCTTC
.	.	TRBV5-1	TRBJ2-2	CASSFSGLSTGELFF	TGCGCCAGCAGCTTTTCGGGCCTCAGTACCGGGGAGCTGTTTTTT
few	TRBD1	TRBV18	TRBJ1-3	CASSPGQGNTIYF	TGTGCCAGCTCGCCGGGACAGGGAAACACCATATATTTT
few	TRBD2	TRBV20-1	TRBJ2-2	CSARDVRLAGVGELFF	TGCAGTGCTAGGGATGTGAGACTAGCGGGAGTGGGGGAGCTGTTTTTT
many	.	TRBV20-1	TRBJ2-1	CSARVSGSGNEQFF	TGCAGTGCTAGAGTATCCGGGAGTGGGAATGAGCAGTTCTTC